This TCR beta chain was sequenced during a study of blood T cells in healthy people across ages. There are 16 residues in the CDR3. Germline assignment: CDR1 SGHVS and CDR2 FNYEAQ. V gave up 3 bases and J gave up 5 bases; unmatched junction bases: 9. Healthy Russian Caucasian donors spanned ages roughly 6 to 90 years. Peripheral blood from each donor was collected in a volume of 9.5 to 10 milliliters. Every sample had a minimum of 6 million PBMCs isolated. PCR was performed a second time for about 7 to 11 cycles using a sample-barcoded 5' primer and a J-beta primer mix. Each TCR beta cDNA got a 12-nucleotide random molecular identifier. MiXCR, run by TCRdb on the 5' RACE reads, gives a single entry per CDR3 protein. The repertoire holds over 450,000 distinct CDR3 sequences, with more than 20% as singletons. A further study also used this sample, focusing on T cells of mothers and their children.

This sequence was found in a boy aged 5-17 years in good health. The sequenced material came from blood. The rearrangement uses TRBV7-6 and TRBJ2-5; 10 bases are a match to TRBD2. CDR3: CASSLQGTSVHETQYF. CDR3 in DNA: TGTGCCAGCAGCTTGCAGGGGACTAGCGTTCACGAGACCCAGTACTTC.